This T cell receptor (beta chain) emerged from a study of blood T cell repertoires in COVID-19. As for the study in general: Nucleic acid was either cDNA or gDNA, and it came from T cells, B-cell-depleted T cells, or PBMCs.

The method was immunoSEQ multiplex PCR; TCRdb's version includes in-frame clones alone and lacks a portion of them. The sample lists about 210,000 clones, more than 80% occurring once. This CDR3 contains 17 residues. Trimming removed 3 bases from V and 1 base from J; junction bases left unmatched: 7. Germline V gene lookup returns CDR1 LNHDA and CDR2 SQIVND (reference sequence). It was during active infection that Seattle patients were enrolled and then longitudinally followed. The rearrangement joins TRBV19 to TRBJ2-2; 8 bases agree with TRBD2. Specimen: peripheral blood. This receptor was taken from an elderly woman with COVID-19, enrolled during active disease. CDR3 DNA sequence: TGTGCCAGTAGTATGTTAGCGGGACAATTGAACACCGGGGAGCTGTTTTTT. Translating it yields CASSMLAGQLNTGELFF.